This T cell receptor (beta chain) comes out of a study of control samples from healthy donors and cancer patients (dated by TCRdb to 2020 to 2022). Preparation of the library involved the immunoSEQ multiplex PCR assay. TCRdb took this table from immuneACCESS and kept in-frame rearrangements with V and J called. Such tables lack part of the clones; where checked against another copy, unresolved V genes explain under half of the gap, and the rest is unexplained. For this sample there are 150,000 or so clones; roughly 93% appear just once. Together, the top ten hold over 2% of the sample. At the junction V is shortened by 0 bases and J by 4 bases, with 16 bases in between. The CDR3 holds 16 amino acids from the cysteine to the phenylalanine. The DNA shown is the 48-base CDR3, in frame from base 1. From a lookup of the germline V gene, CDR1 and CDR2 are SGHDT and YYEEEE. Concerning this clone itself: Its recognized antigen is unknown. No per-base quality is available; no much larger clone lies one base away.

Rearrangement joined TRBV5-6 to TRBJ2-5; tentative D gene TRBD2, with 5 bases matching. This TCR was sampled from a man aged 50 to 60 in good health. The sample taken for sequencing was blood. The CDR3 protein: CASSLGGYGLGETQYF. DNA sequence: TGTGCCAGCAGCTTGGGAGGGTATGGGCTCGGAGAGACCCAGTACTTC.